This T cell receptor (beta chain) was obtained from a study of T-cell memory formation after mild COVID-19. At the level of the study: TCR clusters largely stayed donor specific. Study-level points and caveats: CD4/CD8 balance held among clones contracting day 15 to 85, and later expanders leaned CD4+. Among CD4+ contracting clones, most were CM and EM, and CD8+ ones EMRA.

Germline loops: CDR1 SNHLY, CDR2 FYNNEI. Trimming at V came to 7 bases and at J to 1 base, leaving 7 bases not matched to a gene. CDR3 length: 15 amino acids. Details on this clonotype: Its specificity is unknown.

cDNA libraries for TCR alpha and TCR beta, carrying sample barcodes and UMIs, came from 5'RACE with constant-segment primers. In TCRdb, the 5' RACE reads were re-called with MiXCR into one record per CDR3 protein. The repertoire holds around 65,000 distinct CDR3 sequences, with roughly 9.9% as singletons. The clonotype comes from a man aged 18 to 29 who had mild COVID-19 (a few samples of this study predate the infection). Cell type and time point are not known. V gene TRBV2 combines with J gene TRBJ2-5, with 9 bases that match TRBD2. The sequenced sample was PBMCs or a T cell subset sorted from them (not recorded which). CDR3 residues: CASTRLAAPQETQYF. DNA of the CDR3: TGTGCCAGCACCAGACTAGCGGCCCCCCAAGAGACCCAGTACTTC. The full variable domain, completed using reference TRBV2 and TRBJ2-5, is EPEVTQTPSHQVTQMGQEVILRCVPISNHLYFYWYRQILGQKVEFLVSFYNNEISEKSEIFDDQFSVERPDGSNFTLKIRSTKLEDSAMYFCASTRLAAPQETQYFGPGTRLLVL.